The text below deals with one T cell receptor (beta chain). This specimen comes from a study of blood T cell repertoires in COVID-19. Study summary: Sources were T cells, B-cell-depleted T cells, or PBMCs; the material itself was cDNA or gDNA.

The method was immunoSEQ multiplex PCR; TCRdb's version includes in-frame clones alone and lacks a portion of them. The sample has around 68,000 clones; 89% are singletons. The CDR3 loop spans 13 amino acids. Trimming left V 3 bases short and J 6 bases short, with 6 bases between. Germline CDR1 and CDR2: MNHNS and SASEGT. The sample consisted of peripheral blood. The J gene is TRBJ1-6, the V gene TRBV6-1; no clear D gene. The TCR sequence derives from a man aged 50-59 years with active COVID-19. Written as DNA, the CDR3 is TGTGCCAGCAGTGACCAGGCTAATTCACCCCTCCACTTT. Protein: CASSDQANSPLHF.